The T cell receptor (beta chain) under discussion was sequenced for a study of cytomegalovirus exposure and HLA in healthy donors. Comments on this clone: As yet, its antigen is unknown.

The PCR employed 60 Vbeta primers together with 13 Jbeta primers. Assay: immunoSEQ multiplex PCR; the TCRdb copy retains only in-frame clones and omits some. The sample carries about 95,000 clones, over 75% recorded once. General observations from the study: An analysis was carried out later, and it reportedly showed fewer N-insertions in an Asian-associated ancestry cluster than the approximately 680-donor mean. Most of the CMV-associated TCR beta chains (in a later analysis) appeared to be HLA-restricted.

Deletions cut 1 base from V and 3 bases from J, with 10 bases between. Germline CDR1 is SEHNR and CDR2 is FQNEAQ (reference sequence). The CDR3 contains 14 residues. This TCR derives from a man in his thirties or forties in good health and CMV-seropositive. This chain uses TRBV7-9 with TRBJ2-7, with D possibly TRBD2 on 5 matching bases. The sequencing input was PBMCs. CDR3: CASSLVEGNYEQYF. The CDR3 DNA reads TGTGCCAGCAGCTTAGTCGAGGGTAACTACGAGCAGTACTTC. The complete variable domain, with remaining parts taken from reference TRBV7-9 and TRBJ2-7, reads DTGVSQNPRHKITKRGQNVTFRCDPISEHNRLYWYRQTLGQGPEFLTYFQNEAQLEKSRLLSDRFSAERPKGSFSTLEIQRTEQGDSAMYLCASSLVEGNYEQYFGPGTRLTVT.